The entry below describes one T cell receptor beta chain. Its specificity is not known. The record originates from a study of OX40 agonist ivuxolimab in advanced cancers. Findings of the study overall: Antigen specificity of clonally expanded peripheral T cells was not established.

Data came from immunoSEQ multiplex PCR; TCRdb stores just in-frame clones and leaves some out. The table lists about 73,000 clones, 90% to 95% of them singletons. This clonotype was sampled from an adult with an advanced solid tumor such as melanoma, head and neck, liver or kidney cancer. The sample was CD4+ or CD8+ T cells sorted from blood, taken in a trial of the OX40 agonist ivuxolimab.

The CDR3 loop is CASSLGGTGGEAFF. The CDR3 coding sequence is TGTGCCAGCAGCTTGGGGGGGACAGGTGGTGAAGCTTTCTTT. This rearrangement joins TRBV5-4 to TRBJ1-1, with TRBD1 identical over 8 bases. The CDR3 covers 14 residues. In germline, CDR1 is SGHNT, CDR2 YYREEE (reference sequence). Unmatched junction bases numbered 5, after V lost 0 bases and J lost 7 bases. The variable domain in full, with the rest retrieved from reference TRBV5-4 and TRBJ1-1, is ETGVTQSPTHLIKTRGQQVTLRCSSQSGHNTVSWYQQALGQGPQFIFQYYREEENGRGNFPPRFSGLQFPNYSSELNVNALELDDSALYLCASSLGGTGGEAFFGQGTRLTVV.